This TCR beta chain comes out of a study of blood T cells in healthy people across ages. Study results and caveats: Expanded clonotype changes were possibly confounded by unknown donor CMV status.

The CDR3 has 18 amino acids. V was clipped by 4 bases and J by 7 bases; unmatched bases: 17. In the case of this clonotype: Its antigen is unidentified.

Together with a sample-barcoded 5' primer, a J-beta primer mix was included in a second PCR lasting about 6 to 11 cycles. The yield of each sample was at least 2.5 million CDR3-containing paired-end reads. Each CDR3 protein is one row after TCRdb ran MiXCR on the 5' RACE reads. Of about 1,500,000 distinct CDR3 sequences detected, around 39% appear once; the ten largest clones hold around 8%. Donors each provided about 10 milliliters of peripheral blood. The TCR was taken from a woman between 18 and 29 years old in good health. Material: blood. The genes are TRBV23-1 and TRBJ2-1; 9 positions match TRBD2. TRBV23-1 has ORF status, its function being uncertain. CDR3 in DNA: TGCGCCAGCAGTCCGTCGGACAATGCGGGAGGGCCTGGGAATGAGCAGTTCTTC. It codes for CASSPSDNAGGPGNEQFF.